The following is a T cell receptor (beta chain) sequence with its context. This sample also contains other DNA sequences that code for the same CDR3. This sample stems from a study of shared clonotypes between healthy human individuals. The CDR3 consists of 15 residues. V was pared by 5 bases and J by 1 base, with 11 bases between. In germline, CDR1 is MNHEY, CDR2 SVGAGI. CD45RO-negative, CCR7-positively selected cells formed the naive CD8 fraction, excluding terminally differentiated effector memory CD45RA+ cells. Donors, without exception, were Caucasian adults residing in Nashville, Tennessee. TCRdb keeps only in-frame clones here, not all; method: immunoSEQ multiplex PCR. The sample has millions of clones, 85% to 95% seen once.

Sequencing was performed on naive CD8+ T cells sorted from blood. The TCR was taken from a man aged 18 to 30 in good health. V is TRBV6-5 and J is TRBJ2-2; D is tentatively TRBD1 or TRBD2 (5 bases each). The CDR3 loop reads CASSTGTVNTGELFF. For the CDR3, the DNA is TGTGCCAGCAGTACCGGGACCGTGAACACCGGGGAGCTGTTTTTT.